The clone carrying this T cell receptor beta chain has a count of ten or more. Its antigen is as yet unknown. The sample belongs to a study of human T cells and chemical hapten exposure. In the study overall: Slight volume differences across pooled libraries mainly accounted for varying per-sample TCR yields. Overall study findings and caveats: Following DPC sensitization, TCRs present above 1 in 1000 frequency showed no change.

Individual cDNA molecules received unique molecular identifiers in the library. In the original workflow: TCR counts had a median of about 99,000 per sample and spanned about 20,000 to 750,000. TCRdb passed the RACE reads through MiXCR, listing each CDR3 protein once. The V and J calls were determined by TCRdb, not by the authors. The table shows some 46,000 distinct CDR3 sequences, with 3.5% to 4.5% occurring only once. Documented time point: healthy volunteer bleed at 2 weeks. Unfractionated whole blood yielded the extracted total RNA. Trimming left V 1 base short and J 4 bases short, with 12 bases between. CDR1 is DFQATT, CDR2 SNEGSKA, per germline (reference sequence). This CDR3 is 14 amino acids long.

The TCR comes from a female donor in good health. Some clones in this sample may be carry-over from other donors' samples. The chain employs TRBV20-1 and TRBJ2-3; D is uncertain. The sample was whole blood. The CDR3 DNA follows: TGCAGTGCTAGAGCGAGTCCTAGGCCAGATACGCAGTATTTT. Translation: CSARASPRPDTQYF.